This passage covers 9 T cell receptor beta chains from one sample sequenced in a study of T-cell reconstitution after alpha-beta-depleted transplantation in children. Unique molecular identifiers tagged the TCRbeta library. TCRdb analysed the PCR reads with MiXCR anew, one entry per CDR3 protein. The repertoire holds approximately 500,000 distinct CDR3 sequences, with approximately 10% as singletons. Material: PBMCs, obtained before TCRalphabeta/CD19-depleted stem cell transplant. These receptors were collected from a child younger than 10 with inherited bone marrow failure, due to receive a stem cell transplant.

This clonotype was seen at least ten times. This chain joins TRBV28 and TRBJ2-7; perhaps TRBD2 as D (5 bases). From germline, CDR1 is MDHEN and CDR2 SYDVKM. V was clipped by 1 base and J by 2 bases, with 12 bases between them. The CDR3 loop spans 15 amino acids. In DNA form, the CDR3 reads TGTGCCAGCAGTTTATATAGGGAGAGACCCTACGAGCAGTACTTC. Encoded protein: CASSLYRERPYEQYF.

The chain recombines TRBV12-2 with TRBJ2-5. TRBV12-2 is a known pseudogene. CDR3 length equals 11 residues. As DNA, the CDR3 is TGTGCAAGTCACCGAGAGGAGACCCAGTACTTC. As protein: CASHREETQYF.

In its sample, this clonotype was seen many times. This chain uses TRBV2 with TRBJ1-2; tentatively, D is TRBD1 (5 bases). From germline, CDR1 is SNHLY and CDR2 FYNNEI. The germline V and J ends were trimmed by 3 bases and 4 bases, with 9 bases remaining between them. The CDR3 spans 13 residues. The CDR3 nucleotides are TGTGCCAGCAGTGAGGCGGGACTCTATGGCTACACCTTC. Amino acids: CASSEAGLYGYTF.

This clonotype was observed a few times. This chain connects TRBV3-1 to TRBJ2-3; unclear D gene. The germline CDR1 and CDR2 sequences are LGHDT and YNNKEL (reference sequence). This CDR3 is built from 14 residues. Trimming took 4 bases from V and 1 from J, leaving 9 bases between them. Here the CDR3 reads CASSPDLRTDTQYF. The CDR3 nucleotides read TGTGCCAGCAGCCCGGACCTACGCACAGATACGCAGTATTTT.

This clonotype was counted only a few times. This rearrangement joins TRBV19 to TRBJ2-7; D unclear. CDR3 length equals 11 residues. V lost 10 bases and J lost 6, with 13 bases in between. Germline V gene data show CDR1 as LNHDA and CDR2 as SQIVND (reference sequence). The CDR3 protein is CATRHAREQYF. CDR3 nucleotide sequence: TGTGCCACCAGACACGCCCGCGAGCAGTACTTC. Full variable domain (missing parts from reference TRBV19 and TRBJ2-7): DGGITQSPKYLFRKEGQNVTLSCEQNLNHDAMYWYRQDPGQGLRLIYYSQIVNDFQKGDIAEGYSVSREKKESFPLTVTSAQKNPTAFYLCATRHAREQYFGPGTRLTVT.

This clonotype was counted between two and nine times. The chain employs TRBV5-1 and TRBJ2-7; D is tentatively TRBD1 or TRBD2 (5 bases each). The CDR3 covers 15 residues. Germline CDR1 is SGHRS and CDR2 is YFSETQ. V gave up 2 bases and J gave up 2 bases, with 14 bases separating them. The chain's CDR3 is CASSFTQTGPYEQYF. DNA of the CDR3: TGCGCCAGCAGCTTCACCCAGACGGGACCCTACGAGCAGTACTTC.

This clonotype occurred many times. The V gene is TRBV27, the J gene TRBJ2-1, with 9 positions matching TRBD1. The CDR3 spans 15 residues. Trimming cost V 5 bases and J 7 bases; bases outside gene matches: 9. CDR1 is MNHEY and CDR2 is SMNVEV in the germline V gene (reference sequence). The CDR3 DNA sequence: TGTGCCAGCAGTCGAACAGGGACAGGGAAAAATGAGCAGTTCTTC. Its translation: CASSRTGTGKNEQFF.

This clonotype was counted at least ten times. The chain has TRBV12-3 or TRBV12-4 and TRBJ2-1; TRBD2 aligns across 7 bases. This CDR3 is 16 amino acids long. After removal of 6 bases from V and 8 bases from J, the junction contained 16 bases not matched to a gene. CDR3 loop: CASSPERDPPYYEQFF. CDR3 in DNA: TGTGCCAGCAGCCCGGAGCGGGACCCCCCATACTATGAGCAGTTCTTC.

Many counts were recorded for this clonotype. The gene calls are TRBV24-1 and TRBJ1-5; no clear D gene. CDR1 is KGHDR and CDR2 is SFDVKD in the germline V gene. V lost 2 bases and J lost 0, with 7 bases in between. The CDR3 spans 15 residues. Here the CDR3 DNA reads TGTGCCACCAGTGATTCCCAGTATAGCAATCAGCCCCAGCATTTT. It yields the protein CATSDSQYSNQPQHF.